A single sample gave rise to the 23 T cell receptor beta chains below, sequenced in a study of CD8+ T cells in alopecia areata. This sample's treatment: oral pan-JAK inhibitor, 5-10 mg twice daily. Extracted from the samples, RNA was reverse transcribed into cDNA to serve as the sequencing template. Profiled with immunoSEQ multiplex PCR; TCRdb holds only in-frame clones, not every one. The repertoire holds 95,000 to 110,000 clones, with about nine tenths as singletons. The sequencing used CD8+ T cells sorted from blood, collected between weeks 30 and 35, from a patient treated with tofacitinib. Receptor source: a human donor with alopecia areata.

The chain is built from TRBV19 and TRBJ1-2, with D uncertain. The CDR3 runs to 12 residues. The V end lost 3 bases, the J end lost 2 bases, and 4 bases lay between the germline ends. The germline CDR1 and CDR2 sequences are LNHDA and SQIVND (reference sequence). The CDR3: CASSMDNYGYTF. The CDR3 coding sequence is TGTGCCAGTAGTATGGACAACTATGGCTACACCTTC.

Here the CDR3 reads CASSPDRGGTDTQYF. CDR3 nucleotide sequence: TGTGCCAGCAGCCCGGACAGGGGAGGTACAGATACGCAGTATTTT. V and J are TRBV4-2 and TRBJ2-3; TRBD1 agrees at 9 bases. CDR3 length: 15 amino acids. J was trimmed by 3 bases and V by 4 bases; bases with no gene match: 5. Looked up from germline, CDR1 is LGHNA and CDR2 is YNFKEQ.

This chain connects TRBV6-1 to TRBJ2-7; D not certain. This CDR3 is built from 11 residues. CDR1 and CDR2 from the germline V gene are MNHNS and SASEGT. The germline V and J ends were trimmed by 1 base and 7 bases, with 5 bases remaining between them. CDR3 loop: CASSEVSEQYF. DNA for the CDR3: TGTGCCAGCAGTGAAGTATCTGAGCAGTACTTC.

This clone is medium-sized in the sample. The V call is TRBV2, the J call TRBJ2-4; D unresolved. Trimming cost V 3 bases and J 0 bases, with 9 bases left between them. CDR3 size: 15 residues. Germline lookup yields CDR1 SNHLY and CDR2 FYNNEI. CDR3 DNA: TGTGCCAGCAGTGAGAGACAACTAGCCAAAAACATTCAGTACTTC. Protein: CASSERQLAKNIQYF.

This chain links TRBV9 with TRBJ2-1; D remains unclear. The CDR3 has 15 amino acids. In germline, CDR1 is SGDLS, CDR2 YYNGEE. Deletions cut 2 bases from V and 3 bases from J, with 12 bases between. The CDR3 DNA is TGTGCCAGCAGCGTTTCGGCTATCCTCTACAATGAGCAGTTCTTC. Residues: CASSVSAILYNEQFF.

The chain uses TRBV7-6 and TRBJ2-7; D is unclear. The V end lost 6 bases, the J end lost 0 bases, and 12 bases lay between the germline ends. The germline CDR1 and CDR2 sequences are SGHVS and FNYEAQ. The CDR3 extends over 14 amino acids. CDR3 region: CASSQSTGSYEQYF. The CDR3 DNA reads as TGTGCCAGCAGTCAAAGCACGGGCTCCTACGAGCAGTACTTC.

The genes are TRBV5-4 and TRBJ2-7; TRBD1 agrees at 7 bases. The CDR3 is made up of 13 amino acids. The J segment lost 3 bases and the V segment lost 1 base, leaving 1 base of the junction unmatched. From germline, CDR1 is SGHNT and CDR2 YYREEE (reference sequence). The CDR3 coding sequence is TGTGCCAGCAGCTTGACAGGGGACTACGAGCAGTACTTC. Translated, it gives CASSLTGDYEQYF. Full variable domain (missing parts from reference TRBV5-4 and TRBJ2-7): ETGVTQSPTHLIKTRGQQVTLRCSSQSGHNTVSWYQQALGQGPQFIFQYYREEENGRGNFPPRFSGLQFPNYSSELNVNALELDDSALYLCASSLTGDYEQYFGPGTRLTVT.

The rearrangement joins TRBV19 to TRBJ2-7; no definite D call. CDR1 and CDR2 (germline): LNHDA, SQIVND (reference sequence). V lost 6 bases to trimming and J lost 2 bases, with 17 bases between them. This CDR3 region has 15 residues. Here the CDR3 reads CASSPREELAYEQYF. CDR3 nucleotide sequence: TGTGCCAGTAGCCCCCGCGAGGAATTGGCCTACGAGCAGTACTTC.

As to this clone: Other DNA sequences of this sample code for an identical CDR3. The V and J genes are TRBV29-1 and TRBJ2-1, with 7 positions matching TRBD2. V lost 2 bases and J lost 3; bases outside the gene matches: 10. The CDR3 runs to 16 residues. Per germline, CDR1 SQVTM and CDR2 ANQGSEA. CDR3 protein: CSVESRLAGVYNEQFF. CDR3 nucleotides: TGCAGCGTTGAAAGCCGACTGGCGGGGGTCTACAATGAGCAGTTCTTC.

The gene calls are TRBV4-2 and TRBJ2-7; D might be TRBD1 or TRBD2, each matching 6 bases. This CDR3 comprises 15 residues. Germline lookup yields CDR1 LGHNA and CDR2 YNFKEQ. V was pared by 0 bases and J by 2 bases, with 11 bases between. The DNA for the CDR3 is TGTGCCAGCAGCCAAGAGGAGGGGGAGACCTACGAGCAGTACTTC. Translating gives CASSQEEGETYEQYF.

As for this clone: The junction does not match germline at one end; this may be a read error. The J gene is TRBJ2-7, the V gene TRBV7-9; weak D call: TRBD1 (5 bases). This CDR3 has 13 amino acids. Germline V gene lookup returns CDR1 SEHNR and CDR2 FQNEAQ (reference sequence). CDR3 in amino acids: CAGSSPDNYEQYF. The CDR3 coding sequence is TGTGCCGGCAGCTCCCCGGACAACTACGAGCAGTACTTC.

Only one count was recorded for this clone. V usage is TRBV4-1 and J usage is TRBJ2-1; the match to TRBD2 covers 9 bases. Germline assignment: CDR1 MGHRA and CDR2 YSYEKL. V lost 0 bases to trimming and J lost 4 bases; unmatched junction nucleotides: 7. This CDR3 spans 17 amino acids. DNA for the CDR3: TGCGCCAGCAGCCAAGATGTAGCGGGGGTACCTTACAATGAGCAGTTCTTC. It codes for CASSQDVAGVPYNEQFF.

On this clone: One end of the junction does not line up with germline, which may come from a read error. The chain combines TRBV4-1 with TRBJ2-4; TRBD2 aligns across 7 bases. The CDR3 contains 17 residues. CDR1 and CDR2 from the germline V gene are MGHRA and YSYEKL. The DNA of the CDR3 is TGCGCCGGCAGCCAAGAGCGGGGAATATACGGCGAAAACATTCAGTACTTC. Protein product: CAGSQERGIYGENIQYF.

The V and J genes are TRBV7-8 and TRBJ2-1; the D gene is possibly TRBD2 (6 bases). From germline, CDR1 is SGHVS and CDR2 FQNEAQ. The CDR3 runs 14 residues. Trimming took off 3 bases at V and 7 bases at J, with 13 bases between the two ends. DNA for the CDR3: TGTGCCAGCAGCTTCGACTACCGGGGGAATGAGCAGTTCTTC. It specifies CASSFDYRGNEQFF.

CDR3 sequence (DNA): TGTGCCAGCAGCTTACAGCGGGATACGCAGTATTTT. It is translated as CASSLQRDTQYF. The chain joins TRBV13 to TRBJ2-3, with D perhaps matching TRBD2 (5 bases). The germline V gene has CDR1 PRHDT and CDR2 FYEKMQ (reference sequence). Trimming removed 2 bases at V and 6 bases at J, with 6 bases between. The CDR3 covers 12 residues.

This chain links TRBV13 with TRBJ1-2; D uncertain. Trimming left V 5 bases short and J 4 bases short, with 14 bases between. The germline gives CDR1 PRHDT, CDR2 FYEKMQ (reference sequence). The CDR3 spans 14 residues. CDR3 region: CASSPPSRVYGYTF. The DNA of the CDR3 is TGTGCCAGCAGCCCCCCGTCTCGAGTCTATGGCTACACCTTC. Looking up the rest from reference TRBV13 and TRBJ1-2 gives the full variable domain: AAGVIQSPRHLIKEKRETATLKCYPIPRHDTVYWYQQGPGQDPQFLISFYEKMQSDKGSIPDRFSAQQFSDYHSELNMSSLELGDSALYFCASSPPSRVYGYTFGSGTRLTVV.

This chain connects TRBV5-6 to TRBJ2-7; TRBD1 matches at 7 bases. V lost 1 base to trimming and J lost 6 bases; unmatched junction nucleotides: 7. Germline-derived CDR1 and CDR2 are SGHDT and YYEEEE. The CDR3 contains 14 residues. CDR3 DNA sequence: TGTGCCAGCAGCTTGTCCGGGACAGACCCCGAGCAGTACTTC. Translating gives CASSLSGTDPEQYF. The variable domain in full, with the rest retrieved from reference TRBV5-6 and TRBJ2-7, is DAGVTQSPTHLIKTRGQQVTLRCSPKSGHDTVSWYQQALGQGPQFIFQYYEEEERQRGNFPDRFSGHQFPNYSSELNVNALLLGDSALYLCASSLSGTDPEQYFGPGTRLTVT.

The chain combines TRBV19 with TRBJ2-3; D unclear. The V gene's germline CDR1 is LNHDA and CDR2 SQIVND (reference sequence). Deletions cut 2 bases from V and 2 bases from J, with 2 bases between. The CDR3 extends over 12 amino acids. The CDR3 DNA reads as TGTGCCAGTAGTATACCCACAGATACGCAGTATTTT. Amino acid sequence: CASSIPTDTQYF. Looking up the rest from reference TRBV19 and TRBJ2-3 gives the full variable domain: DGGITQSPKYLFRKEGQNVTLSCEQNLNHDAMYWYRQDPGQGLRLIYYSQIVNDFQKGDIAEGYSVSREKKESFPLTVTSAQKNPTAFYLCASSIPTDTQYFGPGTRLTVL.

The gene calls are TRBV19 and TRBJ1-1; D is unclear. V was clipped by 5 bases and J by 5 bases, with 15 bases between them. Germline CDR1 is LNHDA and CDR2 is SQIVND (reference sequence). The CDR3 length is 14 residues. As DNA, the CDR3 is TGTGCCAGTAGTGCTGCCCCAGATAGGACTGAAGCTTTCTTT. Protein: CASSAAPDRTEAFF.

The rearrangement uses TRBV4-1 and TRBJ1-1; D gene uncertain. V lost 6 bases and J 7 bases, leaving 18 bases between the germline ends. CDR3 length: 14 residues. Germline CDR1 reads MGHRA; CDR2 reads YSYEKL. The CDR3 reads CASRLATTDYEAFF. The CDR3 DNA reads TGCGCCAGCAGGCTCGCCACAACAGATTATGAAGCTTTCTTT.

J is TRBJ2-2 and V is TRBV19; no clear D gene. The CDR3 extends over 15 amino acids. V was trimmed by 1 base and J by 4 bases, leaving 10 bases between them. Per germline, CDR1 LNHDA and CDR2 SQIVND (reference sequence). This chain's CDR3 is CASSIAGASTGELFF. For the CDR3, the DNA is TGTGCCAGTAGTATAGCGGGCGCATCCACCGGGGAGCTGTTTTTT.

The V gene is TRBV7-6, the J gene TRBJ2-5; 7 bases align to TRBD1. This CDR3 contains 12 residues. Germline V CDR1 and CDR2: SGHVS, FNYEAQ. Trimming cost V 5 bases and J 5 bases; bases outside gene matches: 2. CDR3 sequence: CASSTRGETQYF. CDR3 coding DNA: TGTGCCAGCAGCACCAGGGGGGAGACCCAGTACTTC.

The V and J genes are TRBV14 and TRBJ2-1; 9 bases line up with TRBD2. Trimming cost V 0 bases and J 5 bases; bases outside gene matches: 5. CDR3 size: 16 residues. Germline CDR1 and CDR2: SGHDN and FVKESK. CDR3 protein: CASSQDPASGDNEQFF. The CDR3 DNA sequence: TGTGCCAGCAGCCAAGATCCTGCTAGCGGGGACAATGAGCAGTTCTTC.